The text below deals with one TCR beta chain. A Seattle source enrolled patients during active infection and followed them longitudinally. This specimen comes from a study of blood T cell repertoires in COVID-19. Study-level background: Collection of acute and convalescent COVID-19 samples took place in the United States, Italy and Spain. T cells, B-cell-depleted T cells, or PBMCs supplied cDNA or gDNA.

In the authors' workflow: It was from reference gene primer amplification that nucleated cell counts were estimated. Clones were sequenced by immunoSEQ multiplex PCR, and TCRdb holds only the in-frame ones, with some missing. That table supplies the V and J calls and clone size; D and trimming were determined from the DNA. The sample has roughly 130,000 clones; roughly three quarters are singletons. Sequenced material: peripheral blood. This receptor was obtained from an older woman with COVID-19, enrolled during active disease.

The CDR3 nucleotides read TGTGCCAGCAGCCGACCAGGGGCCCCTGAAGCTTTCTTT. Protein: CASSRPGAPEAFF. This rearrangement joins TRBV6-5 to TRBJ1-1, with D possibly matching TRBD1 (6 bases). CDR3 size: 13 residues. V lost 6 bases, J lost 6 bases, and 14 bases lay in between. CDR1 MNHEY and CDR2 SVGAGI come from the germline V gene.